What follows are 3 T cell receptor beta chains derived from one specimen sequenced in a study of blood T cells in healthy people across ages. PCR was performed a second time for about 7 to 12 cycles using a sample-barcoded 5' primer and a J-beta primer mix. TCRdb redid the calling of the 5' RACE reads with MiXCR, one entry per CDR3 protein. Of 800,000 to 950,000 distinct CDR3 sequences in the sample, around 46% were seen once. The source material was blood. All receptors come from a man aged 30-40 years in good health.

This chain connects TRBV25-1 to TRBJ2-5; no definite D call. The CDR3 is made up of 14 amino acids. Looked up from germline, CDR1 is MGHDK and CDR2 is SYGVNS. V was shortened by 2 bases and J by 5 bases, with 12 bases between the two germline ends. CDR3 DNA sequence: TGTGCCAGCAGTGAACAGCCGAGACCCGAGACCCAGTACTTC. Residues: CASSEQPRPETQYF.

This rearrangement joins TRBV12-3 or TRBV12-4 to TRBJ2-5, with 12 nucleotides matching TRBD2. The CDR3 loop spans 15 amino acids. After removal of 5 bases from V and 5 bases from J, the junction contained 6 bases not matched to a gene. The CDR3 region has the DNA TGTGCCAGCAGTAGCGCGACTAGCGGGAGCGAGACCCAGTACTTC. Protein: CASSSATSGSETQYF.

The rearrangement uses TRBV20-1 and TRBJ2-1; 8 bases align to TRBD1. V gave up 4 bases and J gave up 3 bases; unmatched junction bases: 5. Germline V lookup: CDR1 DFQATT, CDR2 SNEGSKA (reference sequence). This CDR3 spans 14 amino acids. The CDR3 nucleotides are TGCAGTGCTACGACAGGGGAGGTCTACAATGAGCAGTTCTTC. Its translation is CSATTGEVYNEQFF.